These 27 T cell receptor beta chains were sequenced from one sample in a study of sequential checkpoint blockade in melanoma. Repertoires were generated with immunoSEQ multiplex PCR, while TCRdb's copy carries only in-frame clones and drops some. This sample has about 20,000 clones; 26% occur once, and the top ten carry roughly 7.9%. Treatment meaning: randomized to nivolumab then ipilimumab (arm A) or the reverse (arm B). This sample comprised tumor tissue (inferred from file names), obtained from a patient given nivolumab and ipilimumab in sequence. The receptors come from a human donor with melanoma.

V and J are TRBV18 and TRBJ1-5; D is unresolved. The germline gives CDR1 KGHSH, CDR2 LQKENI. The length of the CDR3 is 12 residues. V was pared by 6 bases and J by 3 bases, with 6 bases between. CDR3 in amino acids: CASSRNNQPQHF. CDR3 bases: TGTGCCAGCTCCCGGAACAATCAGCCCCAGCATTTT.

The rearrangement links TRBV6-8 to TRBJ1-1; D gene uncertain. The CDR3 is made up of 13 amino acids. With 11 bases removed from V and 0 bases from J, the gap between germline ends came to 13 bases. Germline V CDR1 and CDR2: MNHGY, SAAAGT. The CDR3 nucleotides read TGTGCCTCGGGTGAGGCGCTGAACACTGAAGCTTTCTTT. Translated, it gives CASGEALNTEAFF.

This clone was picked up a small number of times. V usage is TRBV18 and J usage is TRBJ1-1; tentative D call: TRBD1 (5 bases). The CDR3 covers 13 residues. Germline lookup yields CDR1 KGHSH and CDR2 LQKENI. V was shortened by 3 bases and J by 4 bases, with 9 bases between the two germline ends. The CDR3 bases are TGTGCCAGCTCACCGGGGGGGATCACTGAAGCTTTCTTT. Translation: CASSPGGITEAFF.

This clone has a handful of counts. CDR3: CASSPLGLYEQYF. CDR3 DNA: TGTGCCAGCAGCCCTCTCGGGCTCTACGAGCAGTACTTC. The chain combines TRBV7-4 with TRBJ2-7; D not certain. The germline gives CDR1 SGHVT, CDR2 SQSDAQ. There are 13 residues in the CDR3. The V end lost 5 bases, the J end lost 3 bases, and 11 bases lay between the germline ends.

This clone came up a few times. The chain couples TRBV11-3 to TRBJ2-1, with D possibly matching TRBD1 (5 bases). Germline V gene sequence: CDR1 SGHNT, CDR2 YENEEA. Trimming took 0 bases from V and 2 from J, leaving 8 bases between them. The CDR3 covers 15 residues. The CDR3 spells CASSLETVTYNEQFF. CDR3 coding DNA: TGTGCCAGCAGCTTAGAGACAGTAACCTACAATGAGCAGTTCTTC.

This clone was recorded at least ten times. The rearrangement joins TRBV7-6 to TRBJ1-2; 8 nucleotides align to TRBD1. V shed 5 bases, J shed 2 bases, and the junction held 7 bases outside the gene matches. The CDR3 runs to 15 residues. The V gene's germline CDR1 is SGHVS and CDR2 FNYEAQ. The CDR3 spells CASSRRGPANYGYTF. The CDR3 DNA reads as TGTGCCAGCAGCCGCAGGGGGCCGGCCAACTATGGCTACACCTTC. Complete variable domain (other parts from reference TRBV7-6 and TRBJ1-2): GAGVSQSPRYKVTKRGQDVALRCDPISGHVSLYWYRQALGQGPEFLTYFNYEAQQDKSGLPNDRFSAERPEGSISTLTIQRTEQRDSAMYRCASSRRGPANYGYTFGSGTRLTVV.

This clone showed up just a few times. This chain joins TRBV6-8 and TRBJ2-4, with D possibly TRBD1 on 5 matching bases. Trimming cost V 7 bases and J 5 bases, with 12 bases left between them. There are 13 residues in the CDR3. Germline-derived CDR1 and CDR2 are MNHGY and SAAAGT. This CDR3 is CASTQGIQNIQYF. The CDR3 nucleotides read TGTGCCAGCACCCAGGGCATCCAAAACATTCAGTACTTC.

V gene TRBV2 combines with J gene TRBJ2-5; 7 bases match TRBD1. Germline CDR1 is SNHLY and CDR2 is FYNNEI. V dropped 6 bases and J dropped 5; count of bases not matched to a gene: 15. The CDR3 is 16 amino acids. In DNA form, the CDR3 reads TGTGCCAGCAGCCCGGGGATTGGACAGGACCCCGAGACCCAGTACTTC. Its translation: CASSPGIGQDPETQYF.

A remark on this clone: The junction departs from the called germline gene at one end, perhaps through a read error. This sequence joins TRBV16 and TRBJ2-1, with 13 bases lining up with TRBD2. CDR1 and CDR2 (germline): KGHSY, FQNENV. This CDR3 spans 14 amino acids. The CDR3 here is CASSPTGTSGVKIF. The CDR3 DNA reads TGTGCCAGCAGCCCTACCGGGACTAGCGGGGTTAAGATCTTC.

This chain uses TRBV18 with TRBJ2-5; 7 positions match TRBD1. This CDR3 has 17 amino acids. Germline lookup yields CDR1 KGHSH and CDR2 LQKENI. The V gene end was trimmed by 3 bases and the J gene end by 7 bases; junction bases not matched to a gene: 17. CDR3 in DNA: TGTGCCAGCTCACCCCAGCCCGACAGGGCACGCTCAGGGACCCAGTACTTC. Protein sequence: CASSPQPDRARSGTQYF.

This chain joins TRBV19 and TRBJ1-2; no firm D call. Germline CDR1 is LNHDA and CDR2 is SQIVND (reference sequence). The ends were cut back, 7 bases at V and 8 bases at J, with 14 bases in the middle. The CDR3 has 12 residues. The CDR3 nucleotides are TGTGCCAGTATATCGGGTCGGGAAGGCTACACCTTC. It encodes CASISGREGYTF.

This clone showed up many times. The V and J genes are TRBV12-5 and TRBJ2-1; TRBD1 aligns across 10 bases. Germline V gene sequence: CDR1 LGHNT, CDR2 FRNRAP. The CDR3 sequence is 18 residues long. CDR3 DNA: TGTGCCAGCGATCTTCCTGGGTTCCGGGACAGGGGCCGCCTAAAGCAGTTCTTC. Translating gives CASDLPGFRDRGRLKQFF.

The sample holds a few counts of this clone. The chain links TRBV28 to TRBJ2-7; 14 nucleotides align to TRBD2. Trimming at V came to 3 bases and at J to 4 bases, leaving 2 bases not matched to a gene. Germline V gene sequence: CDR1 MDHEN, CDR2 SYDVKM. The CDR3 has 15 amino acids. The CDR3 region is CASSFGLAGGYEQYF. The CDR3 DNA is TGTGCCAGCAGTTTCGGACTAGCGGGAGGATACGAGCAGTACTTC.

This rearrangement joins TRBV7-6 to TRBJ1-5; D is undetermined. CDR1 and CDR2 from the germline V gene are SGHVS and FNYEAQ. CDR3 length: 16 residues. V was shortened by 5 bases and J by 0 bases, with 14 bases between the two germline ends. CDR3 residues: CASSPSAGFSNQPQHF. In nucleotides, the CDR3 is TGTGCCAGCAGCCCCTCGGCGGGATTTAGCAATCAGCCCCAGCATTTT.

This sequence joins TRBV9 and TRBJ2-7; 10 bases map to TRBD2. CDR1 and CDR2 (germline): SGDLS, YYNGEE. J lost 5 bases, V lost 0 bases, and 8 bases had no gene match. The CDR3 is 16 amino acids. The CDR3 loop reads CASSVAVAGGVHEQYF. Here the CDR3 DNA reads TGTGCCAGCAGCGTAGCGGTAGCGGGAGGTGTCCACGAGCAGTACTTC.

This chain connects TRBV11-3 to TRBJ2-6; 7 bases are a match to TRBD2. The CDR3 is 15 residues long. V shed 3 bases and J 2 bases; nucleotides not matched to a gene: 1. In germline, CDR1 is SGHNT, CDR2 YENEEA. The DNA for the CDR3 is TGTGCCAGCAGCTTTACTAGCGCTGGGGCCAACGTCCTGACTTTC. This sequence encodes CASSFTSAGANVLTF.

This sequence joins TRBV5-1 and TRBJ2-1, with D perhaps matching TRBD2 (5 bases). V lost 0 bases, J lost 5 bases, and 18 bases lay in between. CDR1 is SGHRS and CDR2 is YFSETQ in the germline V gene. This CDR3 has 17 residues. The CDR3 protein is CASSLVRFGSGNNEQFF. In DNA, the CDR3 is TGCGCCAGCAGCTTGGTTAGATTCGGGTCCGGGAACAATGAGCAGTTCTTC.

With respect to this clone: Its ends do not fully match the called genes, so a read error is possible. The rearrangement uses TRBV28 and TRBJ2-2, with unresolved D. Germline V gene lookup returns CDR1 MDHEN and CDR2 SYDVKM. This CDR3 spans 14 amino acids. CDR3 nucleotide sequence: TGTGCCAGCTCCTCCCGTTCGAACCCCGGGGAGCTGTTTTTT. Its protein product is CASSSRSNPGELFF.

This clone was counted between two and nine times. The chain links TRBV4-2 to TRBJ2-3; 12 nucleotides line up with TRBD2. This CDR3 is 21 amino acids long. Germline CDR1 is LGHNA and CDR2 is YNFKEQ. Losses at the gene ends were 0 bases for V and 2 bases for J; bases not matched to a gene: 15. CDR3 nucleotide sequence: TGTGCCAGCAGCCAAGATAGTGTGATACCCGGACTAGCGGGAAACACAGATACGCAGTATTTT. Translated, it gives CASSQDSVIPGLAGNTDTQYF.

The chain has TRBV11-3 and TRBJ2-1; TRBD2 matches 9 bases. Trimming removed 2 bases from V and 5 bases from J; junction bases left unmatched: 4. CDR3 size: 15 residues. Per germline, CDR1 SGHNT and CDR2 YENEEA. The CDR3 DNA follows: TGTGCCAGCAGCTTAAGGCGGGGGGGCAACAATGAGCAGTTCTTC. It translates to CASSLRRGGNNEQFF.

In its sample, this clone was seen a few times. The chain uses TRBV11-3 and TRBJ1-1; D is undetermined. From germline, CDR1 is SGHNT and CDR2 YENEEA. V lost 0 bases, J lost 1 base, and 9 bases lay in between. The CDR3 spans 15 residues. For the CDR3, the DNA is TGTGCCAGCAGCTTAGATGGGCGTCCGAACACTGAAGCTTTCTTT. Its translation is CASSLDGRPNTEAFF.

The V and J genes are TRBV9 and TRBJ1-4; D gene ambiguous. V lost 0 bases and J lost 7, with 13 bases in between. The germline CDR1 and CDR2 sequences are SGDLS and YYNGEE. This CDR3 contains 15 residues. The CDR3, as DNA: TGTGCCAGCAGCGTAGGGGAGGGTTTGGTTGAAAAACTGTTTTTT. Protein sequence: CASSVGEGLVEKLFF.

This clone has a handful of counts. The chain couples TRBV10-3 to TRBJ1-5; 8 bases are shared with TRBD1. Per the germline V gene, CDR1 is ENHRY and CDR2 is SYGVKD. V lost 0 bases to trimming and J lost 6 bases; unmatched junction nucleotides: 4. The CDR3 covers 15 residues. The CDR3 spells CAISESDREVQPQHF. CDR3 DNA sequence: TGTGCCATCAGTGAGTCGGACAGGGAGGTTCAGCCCCAGCATTTT.

The chain combines TRBV19 with TRBJ2-2; D unresolved. The CDR3 has 12 amino acids. Trimming left V 1 base short and J 15 bases short, with 12 bases between. In germline, CDR1 is LNHDA, CDR2 SQIVND (reference sequence). For the CDR3, the DNA is TGTGCCAGTAGTATAGTCGATGGATCGGTGTTTTTT. Amino acid sequence: CASSIVDGSVFF.

J is TRBJ2-1 and V is TRBV5-1, with 11 bases that match TRBD1. The CDR3 extends over 17 amino acids. Germline trimming cut 4 bases from V and 6 bases from J; bases unmatched to any gene: 12. CDR1 and CDR2 from the germline V gene are SGHRS and YFSETQ. In DNA form, the CDR3 reads TGCGCCAGCAGCCCCCCATTGGGGGACAGGGGGTCCAATGAGCAGTTCTTC. As protein: CASSPPLGDRGSNEQFF.

This clone was counted only a few times. The J gene is TRBJ2-7, the V gene TRBV1. TRBV1 is termed a pseudogene. The CDR3 covers 15 residues. The CDR3, as DNA: TGCGCCAGCAGCCAAGAGTCGGACGGATCCTACGAGCAGTACTTC. Its translation: CASSQESDGSYEQYF.

The chain is built from TRBV9 and TRBJ2-3; 7 bases fit TRBD1. Trimming at V came to 4 bases and at J to 0 bases, leaving 11 bases not matched to a gene. CDR3 length: 17 residues. Germline CDR1 SGDLS, CDR2 YYNGEE. CDR3 in DNA: TGTGCCAGCAGCCCCCGGACAGGAGCTATGAGCACAGATACGCAGTATTTT. Translation: CASSPRTGAMSTDTQYF. The full variable domain, completed using reference TRBV9 and TRBJ2-3, is DSGVTQTPKHLITATGQRVTLRCSPRSGDLSVYWYQQSLDQGLQFLIQYYNGEERAKGNILERFSAQQFPDLHSELNLSSLELGDSALYFCASSPRTGAMSTDTQYFGPGTRLTVL.